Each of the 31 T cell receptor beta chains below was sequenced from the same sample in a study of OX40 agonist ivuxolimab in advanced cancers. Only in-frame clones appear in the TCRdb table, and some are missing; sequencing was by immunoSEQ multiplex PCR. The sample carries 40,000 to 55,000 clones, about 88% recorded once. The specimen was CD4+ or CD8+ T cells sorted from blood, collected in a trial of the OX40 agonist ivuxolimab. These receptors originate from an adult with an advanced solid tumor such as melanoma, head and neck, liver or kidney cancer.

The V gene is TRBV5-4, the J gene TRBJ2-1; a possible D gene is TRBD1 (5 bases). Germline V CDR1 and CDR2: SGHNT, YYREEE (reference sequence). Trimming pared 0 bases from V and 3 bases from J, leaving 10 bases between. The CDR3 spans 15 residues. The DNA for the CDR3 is TGTGCCAGCAGCTTGGCTAGGGGTTTCTACAATGAGCAGTTCTTC. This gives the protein CASSLARGFYNEQFF.

The DNA of the CDR3 is TGTGCCAGCAGGCTCGGGACTAGCGGGAGTAGCACAGATACGCAGTATTTT. This sequence encodes CASRLGTSGSSTDTQYF. V gene TRBV21-1 combines with J gene TRBJ2-3; TRBD2, the D gene given by the table, was not confirmed from the DNA. TRBV21-1 is termed a pseudogene. CDR3 length equals 17 residues.

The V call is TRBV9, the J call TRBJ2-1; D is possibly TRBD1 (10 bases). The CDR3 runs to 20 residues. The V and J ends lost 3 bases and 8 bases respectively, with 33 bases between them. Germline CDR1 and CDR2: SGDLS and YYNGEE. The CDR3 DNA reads TGTGCCAGCAGCGCTGACCGGGACAGGGGCGCCAGCGGGAGGAGCGATGAGCAGTTCTTC. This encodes CASSADRDRGASGRSDEQFF. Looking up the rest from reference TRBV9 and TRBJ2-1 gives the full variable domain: DSGVTQTPKHLITATGQRVTLRCSPRSGDLSVYWYQQSLDQGLQFLIQYYNGEERAKGNILERFSAQQFPDLHSELNLSSLELGDSALYFCASSADRDRGASGRSDEQFFGPGTRLTVL.

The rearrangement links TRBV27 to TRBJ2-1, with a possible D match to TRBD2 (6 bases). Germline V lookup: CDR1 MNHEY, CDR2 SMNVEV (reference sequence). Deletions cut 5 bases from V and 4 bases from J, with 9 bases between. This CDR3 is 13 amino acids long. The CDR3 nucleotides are TGTGCCAGCAGTCCCGGGACTTACAATGAGCAGTTCTTC. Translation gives CASSPGTYNEQFF.

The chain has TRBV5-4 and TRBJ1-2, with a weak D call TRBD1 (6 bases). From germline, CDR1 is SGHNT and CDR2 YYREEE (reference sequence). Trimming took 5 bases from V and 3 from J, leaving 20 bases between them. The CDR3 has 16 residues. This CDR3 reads CASSSRTAPKDYGYTF. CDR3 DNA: TGTGCCAGCAGTTCCCGGACAGCCCCAAAGGACTATGGCTACACCTTC.

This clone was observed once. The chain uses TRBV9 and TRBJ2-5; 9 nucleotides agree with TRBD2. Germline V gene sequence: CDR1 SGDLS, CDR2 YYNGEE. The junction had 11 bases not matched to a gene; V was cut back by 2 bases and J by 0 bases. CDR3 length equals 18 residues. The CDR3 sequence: CASSVGAGGRGYQETQYF. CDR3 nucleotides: TGTGCCAGCAGCGTGGGTGCGGGGGGGCGCGGGTACCAAGAGACCCAGTACTTC.

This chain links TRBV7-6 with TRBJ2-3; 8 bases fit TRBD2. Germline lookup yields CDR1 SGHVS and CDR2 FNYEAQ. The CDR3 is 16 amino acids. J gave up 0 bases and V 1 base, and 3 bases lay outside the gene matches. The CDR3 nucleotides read TGTGCCAGCAGCTTAGTCGGGACTAGTAGCACAGATACGCAGTATTTT. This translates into CASSLVGTSSTDTQYF.

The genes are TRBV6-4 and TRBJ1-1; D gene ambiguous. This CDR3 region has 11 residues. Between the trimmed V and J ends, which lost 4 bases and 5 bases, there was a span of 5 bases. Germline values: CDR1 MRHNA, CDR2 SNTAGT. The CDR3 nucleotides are TGTGCCAGCAGTGGGGAGACTGAAGCTTTCTTT. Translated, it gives CASSGETEAFF.

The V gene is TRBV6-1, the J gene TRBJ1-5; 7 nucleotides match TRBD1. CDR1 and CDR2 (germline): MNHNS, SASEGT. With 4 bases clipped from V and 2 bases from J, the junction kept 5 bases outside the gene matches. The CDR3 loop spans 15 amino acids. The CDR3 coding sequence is TGTGCCAGCAGTGGACAGGGAGTGGGCAATCAGCCCCAGCATTTT. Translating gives CASSGQGVGNQPQHF.

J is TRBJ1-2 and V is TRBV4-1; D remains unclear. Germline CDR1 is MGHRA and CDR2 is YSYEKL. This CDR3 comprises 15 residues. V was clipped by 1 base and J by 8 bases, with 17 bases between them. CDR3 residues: CASSQVGEGRPGYTF. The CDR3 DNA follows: TGCGCCAGCAGCCAAGTCGGGGAGGGCCGACCCGGCTACACCTTC.

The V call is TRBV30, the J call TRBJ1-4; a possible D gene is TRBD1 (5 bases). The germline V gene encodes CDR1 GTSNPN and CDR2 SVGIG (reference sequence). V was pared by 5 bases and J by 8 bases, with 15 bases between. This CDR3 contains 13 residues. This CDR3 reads CAWGAGGTEKLFF. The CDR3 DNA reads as TGTGCCTGGGGCGCGGGAGGGACCGAAAAACTGTTTTTT.

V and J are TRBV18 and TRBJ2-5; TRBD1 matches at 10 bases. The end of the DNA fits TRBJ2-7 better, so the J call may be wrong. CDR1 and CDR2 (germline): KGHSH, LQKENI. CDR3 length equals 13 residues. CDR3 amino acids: CASSPTGGDEQYF. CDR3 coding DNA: TGTGCCAGCTCACCGACAGGGGGCGACGAGCAGTACTTC.

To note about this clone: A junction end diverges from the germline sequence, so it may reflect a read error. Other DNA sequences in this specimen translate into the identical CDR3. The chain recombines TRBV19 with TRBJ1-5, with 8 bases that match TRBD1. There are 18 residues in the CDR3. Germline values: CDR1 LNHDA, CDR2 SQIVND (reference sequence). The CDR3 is CASSMATGVSPSNQPQHF. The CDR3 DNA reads TGCGCCAGTAGTATGGCGACAGGGGTATCCCCTAGCAATCAGCCCCAGCATTTT. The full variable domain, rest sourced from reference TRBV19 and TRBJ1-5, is DGGITQSPKYLFRKEGQNVTLSCEQNLNHDAMYWYRQDPGQGLRLIYYSQIVNDFQKGDIAEGYSVSREKKESFPLTVTSAQKNPTAFYLCASSMATGVSPSNQPQHFGDGTRLSIL.

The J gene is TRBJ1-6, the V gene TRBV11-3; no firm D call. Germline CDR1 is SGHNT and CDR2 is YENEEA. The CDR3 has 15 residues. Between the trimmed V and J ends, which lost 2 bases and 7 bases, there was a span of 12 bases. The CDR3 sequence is CASSLLKVPNSPLHF. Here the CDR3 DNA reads TGTGCCAGCAGCTTACTGAAAGTCCCAAATTCACCCCTCCACTTT.

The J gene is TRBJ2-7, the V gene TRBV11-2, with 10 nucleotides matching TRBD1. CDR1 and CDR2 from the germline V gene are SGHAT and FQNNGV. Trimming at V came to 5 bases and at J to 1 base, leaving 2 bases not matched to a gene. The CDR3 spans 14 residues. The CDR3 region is CASSQDRGSYEQYF. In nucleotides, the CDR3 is TGTGCCAGCAGCCAGGACAGGGGGTCCTACGAGCAGTACTTC.

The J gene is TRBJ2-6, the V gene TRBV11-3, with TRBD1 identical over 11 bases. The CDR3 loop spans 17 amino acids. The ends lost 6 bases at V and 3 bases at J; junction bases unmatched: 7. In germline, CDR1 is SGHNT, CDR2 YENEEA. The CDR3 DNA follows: TGTGCCAGCAGGGATCGGGACAGGGGGGTTGGGGCCAACGTCCTGACTTTC. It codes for CASRDRDRGVGANVLTF.

The CDR3 DNA follows: TGTGCCAGCAGCTCTCGGGACAGGGTTGGGTCAGATACGCAGTATTTT. It codes for CASSSRDRVGSDTQYF. This chain joins TRBV7-2 and TRBJ2-3, with 9 bases fitting TRBD1. J lost 4 bases, V lost 4 bases, and 9 bases had no gene match. The CDR3 length is 16 residues. CDR1 and CDR2 (germline): SGHTA, FQGNSA.

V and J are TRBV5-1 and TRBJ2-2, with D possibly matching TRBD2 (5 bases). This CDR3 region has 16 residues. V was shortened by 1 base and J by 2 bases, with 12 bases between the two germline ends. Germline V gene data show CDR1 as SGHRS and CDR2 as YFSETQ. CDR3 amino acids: CASSLRGLENTGELFF. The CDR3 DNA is TGCGCCAGCAGCTTGCGGGGTTTGGAAAACACCGGGGAGCTGTTTTTT.

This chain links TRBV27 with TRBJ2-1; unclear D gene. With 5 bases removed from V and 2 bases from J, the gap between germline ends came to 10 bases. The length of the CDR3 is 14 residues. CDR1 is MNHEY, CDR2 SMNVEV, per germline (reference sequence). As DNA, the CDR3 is TGTGCCAGCAGTATGAACGGCCCCTACAATGAGCAGTTCTTC. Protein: CASSMNGPYNEQFF.

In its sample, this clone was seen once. CDR3 nucleotides: TGTGCCAGCAGCTTAGCTGGCAGGGTGCGTAATTCACCCCTCCACTTT. Its translation is CASSLAGRVRNSPLHF. This chain joins TRBV11-2 and TRBJ1-6, with a tentative D call TRBD1 (5 bases). This CDR3 region has 16 residues. With 1 base removed from V and 6 bases from J, the gap between germline ends came to 13 bases. In germline, CDR1 is SGHAT, CDR2 FQNNGV.

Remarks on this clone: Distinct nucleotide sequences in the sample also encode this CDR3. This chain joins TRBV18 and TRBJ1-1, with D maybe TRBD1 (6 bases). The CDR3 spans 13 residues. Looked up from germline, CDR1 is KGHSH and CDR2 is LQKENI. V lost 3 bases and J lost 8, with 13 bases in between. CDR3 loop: CASSPNRDSEAFF. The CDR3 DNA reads TGTGCCAGCTCACCTAACAGGGATTCCGAAGCTTTCTTT.

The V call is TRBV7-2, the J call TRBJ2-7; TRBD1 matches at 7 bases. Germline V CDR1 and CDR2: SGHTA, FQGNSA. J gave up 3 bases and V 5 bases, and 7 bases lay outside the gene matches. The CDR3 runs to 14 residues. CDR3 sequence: CASSPYRDSYEQYF. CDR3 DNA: TGTGCCAGCAGCCCTTACCGGGACAGCTACGAGCAGTACTTC.

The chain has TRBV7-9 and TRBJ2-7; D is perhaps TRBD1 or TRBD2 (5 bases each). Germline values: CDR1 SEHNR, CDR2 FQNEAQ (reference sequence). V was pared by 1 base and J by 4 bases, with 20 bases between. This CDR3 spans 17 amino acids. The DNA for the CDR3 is TGTGCCAGCAGCTTAGTCCAGGACCCGGGGCGGCGATACGAGCAGTACTTC. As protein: CASSLVQDPGRRYEQYF.

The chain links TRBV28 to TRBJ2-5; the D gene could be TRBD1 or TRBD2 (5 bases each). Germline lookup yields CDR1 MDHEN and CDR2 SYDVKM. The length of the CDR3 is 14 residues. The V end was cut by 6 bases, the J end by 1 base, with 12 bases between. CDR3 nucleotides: TGTGCCAGCAGCCCCGGGGCCATCCAAGAGACCCAGTACTTC. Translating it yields CASSPGAIQETQYF.

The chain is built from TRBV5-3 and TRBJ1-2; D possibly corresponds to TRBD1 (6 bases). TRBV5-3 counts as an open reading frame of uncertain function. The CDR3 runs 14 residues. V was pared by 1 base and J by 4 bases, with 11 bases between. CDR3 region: CARSLTQGRYGYTF. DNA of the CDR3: TGTGCCAGAAGCTTGACGCAGGGGCGCTATGGCTACACCTTC.

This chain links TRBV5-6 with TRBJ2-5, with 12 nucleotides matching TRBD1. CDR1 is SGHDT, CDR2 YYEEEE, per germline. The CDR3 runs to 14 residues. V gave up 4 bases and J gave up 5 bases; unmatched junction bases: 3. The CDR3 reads CASSTGQGAETQYF. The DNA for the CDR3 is TGTGCCAGCAGCACGGGACAGGGGGCTGAGACCCAGTACTTC.

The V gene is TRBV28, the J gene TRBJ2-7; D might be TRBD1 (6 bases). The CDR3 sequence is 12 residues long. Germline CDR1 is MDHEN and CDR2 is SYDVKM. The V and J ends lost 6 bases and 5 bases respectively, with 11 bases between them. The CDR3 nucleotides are TGTGCCAGCAGCATACAGGGCGACGAGCAGTACTTC. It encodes CASSIQGDEQYF.

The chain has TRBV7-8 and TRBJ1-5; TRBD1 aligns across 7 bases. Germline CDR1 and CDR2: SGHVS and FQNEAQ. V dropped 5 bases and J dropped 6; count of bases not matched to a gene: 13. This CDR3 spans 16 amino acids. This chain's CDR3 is CASSPLGLGGIQPQHF. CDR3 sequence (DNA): TGTGCCAGCAGCCCCTTGGGACTAGGGGGCATTCAGCCCCAGCATTTT.

CDR3 sequence reads: CASSQNPNNEQFF. The CDR3, as DNA: TGTGCCAGCAGCCAAAACCCCAACAATGAGCAGTTCTTC. The V call is TRBV9, the J call TRBJ2-1; D ambiguous. Trimming removed 4 bases from V and 5 bases from J, with 10 bases in between. The CDR3 spans 13 residues. Germline V gene sequence: CDR1 SGDLS, CDR2 YYNGEE.

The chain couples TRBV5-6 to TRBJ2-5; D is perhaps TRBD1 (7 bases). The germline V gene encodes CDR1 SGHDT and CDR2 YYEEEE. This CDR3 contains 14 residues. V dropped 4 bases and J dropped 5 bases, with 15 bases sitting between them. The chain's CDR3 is CASSQRTGGETQYF. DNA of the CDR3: TGTGCCAGCAGCCAGAGGACAGGAGGGGAGACCCAGTACTTC. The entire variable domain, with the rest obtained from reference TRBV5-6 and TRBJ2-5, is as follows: DAGVTQSPTHLIKTRGQQVTLRCSPKSGHDTVSWYQQALGQGPQFIFQYYEEEERQRGNFPDRFSGHQFPNYSSELNVNALLLGDSALYLCASSQRTGGETQYFGPGTRLLVL.

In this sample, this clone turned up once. This chain's CDR3 is CASSEVPRGTQYF. The DNA for the CDR3 is TGTGCCAGCAGTGAGGTCCCTAGGGGGACCCAGTACTTC. This chain joins TRBV2 and TRBJ2-5, with a tentative D call TRBD1 (5 bases). The V end lost 3 bases, the J end lost 7 bases, and 12 bases lay between the germline ends. The germline CDR1 and CDR2 sequences are SNHLY and FYNNEI. This CDR3 comprises 13 residues.